Described below is a single T cell receptor beta chain sequence and its context. The method was immunoSEQ multiplex PCR; TCRdb's version includes in-frame clones alone and lacks a portion of them. The sample gives 190,000 or so clones, roughly 90% of which show up once; approximately 2% is in the top ten. Living in under 30 US areas, the participants were between roughly 18 and 89 years of age. Clinical history reported by participants formed the basis on which cohorts were assigned. Either two negative PCRs, clearance, or symptom resolution qualified Cohort 3 donors as recovered. The data were taken from a study of blood T cell repertoires in COVID-19. Across the whole study: Sample material is recorded as cDNA or gDNA derived from T cells, B-cell-depleted T cells, or PBMCs.

Trimming left V 5 bases short and J 8 bases short, with 12 bases between. In germline, CDR1 is SEHNR, CDR2 FQNEAQ (reference sequence). The CDR3 runs 13 residues. This receptor was obtained from a young woman who had recovered from COVID-19. Material for sequencing was PBMCs or T cells enriched from blood (not recorded which). The chain links TRBV7-9 to TRBJ1-4, with TRBD1 as a possible D gene (5 bases). The CDR3 protein is CASSGRADEKLFF. The CDR3 DNA follows: TGTGCCAGCAGCGGCAGGGCGGACGAAAAACTGTTTTTT.